This T cell receptor (beta chain) was captured in a study of shared clonotypes between healthy human individuals. About the study: Ranging from 18 to 49 in age, donors were two women and three men.

This clone appeared a single time. The antigen is unknown. This CDR3 contains 12 residues. Germline CDR1 is SGHVS and CDR2 is FQNEAQ. V was clipped by 0 bases and J by 7 bases, with 4 bases between them. General study points: Investigators collected only blood, and repertoires in tissues likely differ. Non-shared clonotypes had lower generation probabilities than clonotypes shared by all four sorted-subset donors. The sharing of 4% to 5.5% of naive CD4 clonotypes was seen across a handful of donors.

Cells designated naive CD8 were CD45RO-negative and were positively selected for CCR7, with terminally differentiated effector memory CD45RA+ cells excluded. Only in-frame clones appear in the TCRdb table, and some are missing; sequencing was by immunoSEQ multiplex PCR. The data contain around 580,000 clones, 98% of them singletons. The sequence derives from a man aged 25 to 40 in good health. The rearrangement uses TRBV7-8 and TRBJ2-1; D unresolved. The material sequenced was naive CD8+ T cells sorted from blood. The CDR3 DNA follows: TGTGCCAGCAGCTTAGCGTGGAATGAGCAGTTCTTC. It translates to CASSLAWNEQFF. Drawing the rest from reference TRBV7-8 and TRBJ2-1, the complete variable domain is GAGVSQSPRYKVAKRGQDVALRCDPISGHVSLFWYQQALGQGPEFLTYFQNEAQLDKSGLPSDRFFAERPEGSVSTLKIQRTQQEDSAVYLCASSLAWNEQFFGPGTRLTVL.